The source of this T cell receptor (beta chain) is a study of blood T cell repertoires in COVID-19 (dated by TCRdb to about 2020). As for the study more broadly: Samples from collaborators originated in the United States, Italy and Spain and spanned both the acute and convalescent phases of COVID-19. The prospective study material was composed of cDNA or gDNA derived from T cells, B-cell-depleted T cells, or PBMCs. Subjects who had been exposed to COVID-19, were actively infected with it, or had recovered from it provided the deeply sampled blood TCRbeta repertoires that made up the dataset. The repertoires were released in a freely available public database meant as a resource for research on the immune response to SARS-CoV-2. Samples were obtained from the ongoing ImmuneRACE study (first 160 participants) and from about 1,300 subjects provided by 6 global collaborators. A de-identified subject ID, COVID-19 status, age in years and sex were almost always included in the sample metadata. Where available, HLA class I and class II types were taken from metadata supplied by the sample provider and were not determined by assay-based typing.

TCRbeta CDR3 regions were amplified from genomic DNA by means of the immunoSEQ Assay, a bias-controlled multiplex PCR. The published analysis was carried out like this. The number of nucleated cells in each sample was estimated from the amplification of reference gene primers within the assay. Sequence reads were collapsed and filtered to measure the absolute abundance of every unique TCRbeta CDR3 rearrangement. For each sample, productive Simpson clonality was calculated as the square root of Simpson's diversity index over productive rearrangements. Sourced from immuneACCESS, this table was stored by TCRdb with only in-frame sequences that have V and J called. A share of the clones is absent; for the studies checked, an unresolved V gene accounts for under half, and the remainder has no known explanation. V and J calls and clone size are those listed in that table; D and trimming were worked out from the DNA. Present in this sample are 85,000 to 100,000 clones, about nine tenths of which were seen just once. 1.5% to 2% of the sample goes to the ten largest clones.

General findings and caveats noted by the study authors: The amount of clinical and demographic metadata varied by source and participant and was provided uncurated.

Taken from cysteine to phenylalanine, the CDR3 has 14 residues. The read is trimmed to its CDR3 DNA, 42 bases read in frame from base 1. V sheds 5 bases and J sheds 1 base, leaving 12 bases between their ends. CDR1 and CDR2, looked up from the germline V gene (reference sequence), are LNHDA and SQIVND. This clone was picked up one time. What this receptor recognizes is not known. Qualities for individual bases were not recorded, and no much larger clone is one base off. The collaborating institutions used their own protocols to collect whole blood in K2EDTA tubes. For TCRbeta analysis, collaborators shipped samples in one of three forms: frozen whole blood, isolated PBMCs, or DNA extracted from either of those sample types.

Source material: peripheral blood. The sequence was collected from a man aged 60 to 69 with acute or convalescent COVID-19. This chain is built from TRBV19 and TRBJ2-7; a weak D assignment points to TRBD2 (6 bases agree). The nucleotides are TGTGCCAGTAGTGCTCCGGGACTGTCCTACGAGCAGTACTTC. Its amino acids are CASSAPGLSYEQYF.